The 18 T cell receptor beta chains below all came from one sample that was sequenced in a study of shared clonotypes between healthy human individuals. Here immunoSEQ multiplex PCR was the method, and the copy in TCRdb shows in-frame clones only, minus some. The sample includes more than 400,000 clones, 95% to 97% of them seen just once. The sequenced sample consisted of naive CD4+ T cells sorted from blood. This sample's subset: CD45RA+ positively selected. The receptors come from a woman between 25 and 40 years old in good health.

V and J are TRBV28 and TRBJ1-1; unclear D gene. Germline-derived CDR1 and CDR2 are MDHEN and SYDVKM. Trimming removed 10 bases at V and 5 bases at J, with 8 bases between. The CDR3 has 10 amino acids. The CDR3 region is CAIMRTEAFF. CDR3 coding DNA: TGTGCCATCATGAGGACTGAAGCTTTCTTT.

This clone was counted a single time. The chain employs TRBV28 and TRBJ1-2; no firm D call. The CDR3 runs to 12 residues. Germline V CDR1 and CDR2: MDHEN, SYDVKM. V gave up 8 bases and J gave up 0 bases, with 7 bases separating them. CDR3 nucleotides: TGTGCCAGCGGAACTTCTAACTATGGCTACACCTTC. This gives the protein CASGTSNYGYTF.

The rearrangement joins TRBV19 to TRBJ2-1, with TRBD2 matching over 9 bases. The CDR3 is 14 residues long. Germline values: CDR1 LNHDA, CDR2 SQIVND (reference sequence). The V and J ends lost 3 bases and 8 bases, in that order; junction bases with no gene match: 5. The CDR3 bases are TGTGCCAGTAGTATGACTAGCGGAGGGCATGAGCAGTTCTTC. Translation: CASSMTSGGHEQFF.

This chain uses TRBV5-1 with TRBJ2-3; 13 nucleotides align to TRBD2. V lost 5 bases, J lost 3 bases, and 9 bases stayed unmatched. CDR3 length: 17 residues. CDR1 SGHRS and CDR2 YFSETQ come from the germline V gene. The CDR3 is CASRKTSGRAPTDTQYF. The CDR3 coding sequence is TGCGCCAGCAGGAAAACTAGCGGGAGGGCCCCGACAGATACGCAGTATTTT.

The chain employs TRBV6-1 and TRBJ1-5; tentatively, D is TRBD1 (6 bases). CDR3 length: 14 amino acids. Germline V lookup: CDR1 MNHNS, CDR2 SASEGT. The V end lost 7 bases, the J end lost 1 base, and 11 bases lay between the germline ends. CDR3 in amino acids: CASTRTASNQPQHF. As DNA, the CDR3 is TGTGCCAGCACTAGGACAGCCAGCAATCAGCCCCAGCATTTT.

CDR3 in DNA: TGTGCCAGCAGCTTGAGCGTTGACAATGAGCAGTTCTTC. As protein: CASSLSVDNEQFF. This chain uses TRBV11-2 with TRBJ2-1; no clear D. The CDR3 spans 13 residues. CDR1 and CDR2 (germline): SGHAT, FQNNGV. The ends were cut back, 3 bases at V and 5 bases at J, with 8 bases in the middle.

The chain carries TRBV6-1 and TRBJ1-5; D may be TRBD1 (6 bases). The CDR3 length is 15 residues. Trimming took off 5 bases at V and 2 bases at J, with 13 bases between the two ends. The V gene's germline CDR1 is MNHNS and CDR2 SASEGT. The CDR3 sequence: CASSSGGPRNQPQHF. CDR3 coding DNA: TGTGCCAGCAGTTCCGGGGGGCCACGCAATCAGCCCCAGCATTTT.

A remark on this clone: Sequence at one end of the junction differs from germline and may be a read error. The chain links TRBV29-1 to TRBJ2-3; tentatively, D is TRBD1 (6 bases). Germline loops: CDR1 SQVTM, CDR2 ANQGSEA. The CDR3 runs 10 residues. CDR3 residues: CSVGDIQPHF. Here the CDR3 DNA reads TGCAGCGTTGGGGACATCCAACCACATTTT.

Only a few counts were recorded for this clone. This rearrangement joins TRBV4-1 to TRBJ1-3; D is unresolved. CDR1 and CDR2 from the germline V gene are MGHRA and YSYEKL. V lost 4 bases to trimming and J lost 7 bases, with 17 bases between them. The CDR3 consists of 15 residues. CDR3 DNA sequence: TGCGCCAGCAGCCCCCTAGCCCTGGCGGTTAACACCATATATTTT. This translates into CASSPLALAVNTIYF.

The chain combines TRBV18 with TRBJ1-5, with D possibly being TRBD1 (6 bases). The germline V and J ends were trimmed by 4 bases and 7 bases, with 14 bases remaining between them. The germline V gene encodes CDR1 KGHSH and CDR2 LQKENI. The CDR3 spans 14 residues. In DNA, the CDR3 is TGTGCCAGCTCACGGGAGGCAGGGGCCCAGCCCCAGCATTTT. It yields the protein CASSREAGAQPQHF.

The chain combines TRBV5-1 with TRBJ2-7; unclear D gene. Trimming removed 0 bases at V and 3 bases at J, with 10 bases between. Germline CDR1 SGHRS, CDR2 YFSETQ. The CDR3 has 14 residues. This CDR3 reads CASSLAFSNYEQYF. CDR3 DNA sequence: TGCGCCAGCAGCTTGGCCTTCTCGAACTACGAGCAGTACTTC.

This chain joins TRBV5-1 and TRBJ2-3, with TRBD2 identical over 10 bases. There are 17 residues in the CDR3. CDR1 and CDR2 from the germline V gene are SGHRS and YFSETQ. V dropped 0 bases and J dropped 6; count of bases not matched to a gene: 10. The CDR3 loop is CASSLGVAGGILDTQYF. The CDR3 DNA reads as TGCGCCAGCAGCTTGGGGGTAGCGGGAGGTATCTTGGATACGCAGTATTTT.

J is TRBJ2-2 and V is TRBV10-2, with a weak D call TRBD2 (6 bases). The CDR3 is made up of 14 amino acids. Deletions cut 7 bases from V and 6 bases from J, with 15 bases between. Looked up from germline, CDR1 is WSHSY and CDR2 is SAAADI. CDR3 loop: CASTRSWEAGELFF. CDR3 DNA sequence: TGCGCCAGCACCCGTAGCTGGGAGGCCGGGGAGCTGTTTTTT.

V gene TRBV6-6 combines with J gene TRBJ2-7; 7 bases agree with TRBD2. Germline values: CDR1 MNHNY, CDR2 SVGAGI (reference sequence). With 6 bases clipped from V and 3 bases from J, the junction kept 8 bases outside the gene matches. CDR3 size: 14 residues. The CDR3, as DNA: TGTGCCAGCAGCGCCCTAGCGGAGAACTACGAGCAGTACTTC. Protein product: CASSALAENYEQYF.

The J gene is TRBJ2-2, the V gene TRBV28; 7 bases fit TRBD2. J was trimmed by 1 base and V by 2 bases; bases with no gene match: 7. The CDR3 is 17 residues long. In germline, CDR1 is MDHEN, CDR2 SYDVKM. This chain's CDR3 is CASSLPAGLGNTGELFF. The CDR3 DNA sequence: TGTGCCAGCAGTTTACCAGCGGGGTTGGGGAACACCGGGGAGCTGTTTTTT.

J is TRBJ1-4 and V is TRBV5-1; D gene unclear. CDR1 is SGHRS and CDR2 is YFSETQ in the germline V gene. This CDR3 region has 16 residues. V was cut by 4 bases and J by 0 bases, with 13 bases left in between. In DNA form, the CDR3 reads TGCGCCAGCAGCATTGCCCGGGGTGCAACTAATGAAAAACTGTTTTTT. Its protein is CASSIARGATNEKLFF.

The gene calls are TRBV29-1 and TRBJ2-3; the D is unclear. The CDR3 is made up of 15 amino acids. Germline V CDR1 and CDR2: SQVTM, ANQGSEA. Between the trimmed V and J ends, which lost 3 bases and 4 bases, there was a span of 17 bases. Written as DNA, the CDR3 is TGCAGCGTTGAGGCCGCACACAAACGCCCAGATACGCAGTATTTT. It encodes CSVEAAHKRPDTQYF.

The CDR3 nucleotides read TGTGCCAGCAGTTCGGGACGAGACGTGGGATCACCCCTCCACTTT. Its protein is CASSSGRDVGSPLHF. This chain connects TRBV6-7 to TRBJ1-6, with D possibly matching TRBD1 (5 bases). TRBV6-7 is an ORF; its function is uncertain. The CDR3 has 15 residues. Trimming pared 4 bases from V and 10 bases from J, leaving 17 bases between.